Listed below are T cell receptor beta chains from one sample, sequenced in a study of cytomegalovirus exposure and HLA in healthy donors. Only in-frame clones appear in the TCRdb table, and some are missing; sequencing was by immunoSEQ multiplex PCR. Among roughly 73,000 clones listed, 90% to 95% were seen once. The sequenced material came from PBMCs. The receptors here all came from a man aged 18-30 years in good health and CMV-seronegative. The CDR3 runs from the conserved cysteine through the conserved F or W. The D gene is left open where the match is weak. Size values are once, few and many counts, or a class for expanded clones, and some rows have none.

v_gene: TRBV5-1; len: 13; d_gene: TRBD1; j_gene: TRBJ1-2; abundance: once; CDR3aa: CASSTDRDYGYTF; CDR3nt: TGCGCCAGCAGCACGGACAGGGACTATGGCTACACCTTC
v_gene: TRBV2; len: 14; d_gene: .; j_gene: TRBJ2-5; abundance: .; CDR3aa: CASTPGGTQETQYF; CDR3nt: TGTGCCAGCACCCCAGGCGGGACGCAAGAGACCCAGTACTTC
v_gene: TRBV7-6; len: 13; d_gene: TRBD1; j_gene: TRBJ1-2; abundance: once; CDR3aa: CASSPTGDYGYTF; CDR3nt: TGTGCCAGCAGCCCCACAGGGGACTATGGCTACACCTTC
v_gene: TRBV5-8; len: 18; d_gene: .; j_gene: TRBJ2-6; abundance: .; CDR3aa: CASSSPRYRTQGSTLLTF; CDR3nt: TGTGCCAGCAGCTCACCACGATATCGGACACAAGGCTCAACTCTCCTGACTTTC
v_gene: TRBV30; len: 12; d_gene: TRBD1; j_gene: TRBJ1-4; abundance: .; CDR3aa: CAWSWTGEKLFF; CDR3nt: TGTGCCTGGAGTTGGACAGGGGAAAAACTGTTTTTT
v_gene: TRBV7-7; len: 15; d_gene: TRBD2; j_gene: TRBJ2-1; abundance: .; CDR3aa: CASSLKGLAENEQFF; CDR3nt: TGTGCCAGCAGCTTAAAGGGACTAGCGGAGAATGAGCAGTTCTTC
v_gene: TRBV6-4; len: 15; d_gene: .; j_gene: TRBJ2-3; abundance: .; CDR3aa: CASSDQAGDTDTQYF; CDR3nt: TGTGCCAGCAGTGATCAAGCGGGCGACACAGATACGCAGTATTTT
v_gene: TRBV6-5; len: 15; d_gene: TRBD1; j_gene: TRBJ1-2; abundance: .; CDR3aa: CASSPRTGYSGGYTF; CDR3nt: TGTGCCAGCAGTCCGAGGACAGGGTACAGTGGTGGCTACACCTTC
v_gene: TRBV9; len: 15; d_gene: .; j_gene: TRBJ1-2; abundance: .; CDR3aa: CASSATGTRPQGYTF; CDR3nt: TGTGCCAGCAGCGCAACCGGGACAAGGCCCCAAGGCTACACCTTC
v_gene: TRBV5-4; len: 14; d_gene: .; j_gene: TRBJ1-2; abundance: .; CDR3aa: CASSLAGTRYGYTF; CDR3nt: TGTGCCAGCAGCTTGGCCGGGACAAGATATGGCTACACCTTC
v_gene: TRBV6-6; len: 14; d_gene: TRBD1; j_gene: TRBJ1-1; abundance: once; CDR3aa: CASRLDREAPEAFF; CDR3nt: TGTGCCAGCAGGTTAGACAGGGAGGCCCCTGAAGCTTTCTTT
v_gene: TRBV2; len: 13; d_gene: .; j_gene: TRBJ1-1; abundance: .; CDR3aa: CASNREGNTEAFF; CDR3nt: TGTGCCAGCAACAGGGAAGGGAACACTGAAGCTTTCTTT
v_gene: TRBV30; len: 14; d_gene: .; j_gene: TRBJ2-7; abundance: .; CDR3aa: CAWGGLPHFYEQYF; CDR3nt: TGTGCCTGGGGCGGCCTGCCCCATTTCTACGAGCAGTACTTC
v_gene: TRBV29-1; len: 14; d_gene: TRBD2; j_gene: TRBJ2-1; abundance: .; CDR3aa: CSGAAGGLNNEQFF; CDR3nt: TGCAGCGGGGCAGCGGGGGGCCTCAACAATGAGCAGTTCTTC
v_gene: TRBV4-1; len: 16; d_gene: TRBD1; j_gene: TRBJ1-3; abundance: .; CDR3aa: CASSQETGFDGNTIYF; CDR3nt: TGCGCCAGCAGCCAAGAGACAGGGTTCGATGGAAACACCATATATTTT